The present T cell receptor beta chain was sequenced within a study of blood T cells in healthy people across ages (dated by TCRdb to about 2015). At the level of the whole study: In model experiments, template switching captured about one uniquely barcoded TCR beta cDNA molecule for every two T cells. The study measured age-related changes in TCR beta repertoire diversity using deep sequencing normalized with unique cDNA molecular identifiers. Four age groups were formed from the donors: young (average roughly 15 years), middle-aged (approximately 40), aged (roughly 59) and long-lived (about 75). For two donors (one aged 18 to 30 and one aged 80 or older), the study analyzed two additional independent replicas of 1 million unique cDNA reads from the same blood draw. To avoid experimental bias, donors of different ages were distributed randomly across sequencing lanes. The research as a whole found: Compared with the aged group, the long-lived group had more naive CD4+ T cells, fewer expanded clones and increased TCR diversity, suggesting age selection. Donor CMV infection status was unknown, potentially confounding age-related changes in expanded clonotypes. The percentage of naive T cells measured by flow cytometry correlated strongly with observed TCR beta diversity. Since profiling was done on bulk unsorted PBMCs, naive and antigen-experienced compartments could not be conclusively compared. As age increased, observed TCR beta diversity per million T cells dropped in a roughly linear way, and a significant reduction was already evident by age 40. Total diversity estimates from one million sequenced T cells were considered lower bounds and underestimates.

Comments on this clonotype: It lacks a known antigen. No clone much larger than this one lies a single base away; base qualities are absent.

The CDR3 goes from the cysteine to the phenylalanine over 13 residues. Of the read, only the CDR3 DNA is kept; its 39 bases are in frame from base 1. The germline V gene (reference sequence) provides CDR1 DFQATT and CDR2 SNEGSKA. Trimming removed 4 bases from V and 7 bases from J; the gene matches leave 2 bases unexplained. The donors were 40 or so Caucasian individuals from Russia, aged roughly 6 to 95 years, who were systemically healthy. Each donor gave 9.5 to 10 milliliters of peripheral blood, drawn into EDTA-treated Vacutainer tubes. Ficoll-Paque density-gradient centrifugation was used to isolate PBMCs, with at least 7 million per sample. Total RNA, at least 5 micrograms per sample, was extracted from PBMCs with Trizol reagent. The percentages of naive CD45RAhigh/CD27high T cells were determined by flow cytometry on a PBMC aliquot from every donor. Libraries were built with 5' RACE. These reads were obtained on an Illumina HiSeq 2500. A second PCR of roughly 6 to 11 cycles was run with a J-beta primer mix and a sample-barcoded 5' primer. Each TCR beta cDNA molecule received a unique molecular identifier from a template-switch 5' adaptor carrying 12 random nucleotides. Each sample yielded at least 2.5 million CDR3-containing paired-end reads. First-strand cDNA synthesis was performed from all RNA using the Mint cDNA synthesis kit, with priming by a TRBC-specific oligonucleotide. Following uracil-DNA glycosylase treatment, all cDNA underwent a first 18-cycle PCR with the universal primers M1SS and BC2_uni_R. Per the authors' processing: For normalization, 1 million high-quality reads were randomly selected from each sample, with every read carrying a distinct molecular identifier. Instead of being binned into consensus sequences, reads with shared molecular identifiers were discarded. MiTCR, with a Q25 quality threshold and the strictest error-elimination algorithm, was used for CDR3 identification, clonotype clustering and error correction. A nonparametric unseen species model with Euler transformation was used to estimate a lower bound on total TCR beta diversity. TCRdb applied fastp at Q25 and MiXCR to the public reads, then kept only in-frame beta chains. Identical CDR3 protein sequences are pooled into one entry, listed with their most common genes and DNA. V and J calls and clone size were set by TCRdb, not the authors. The sample table holds about 1.8 million distinct CDR3 sequences, of which roughly 50% were seen once. Clones ranked in the top ten supply around 2.1% of the sample.

The sequenced material came from blood. The chain is encoded by TRBV20-1 joined to TRBJ1-6; the junction holds 9 bases that match TRBD1. The TCR originated in a woman in her thirties or forties in good health. DNA sequence: TGCAGTGCTATGGGACAGGGCAATTCACCCCTCCACTTT. It is translated as CSAMGQGNSPLHF.